These T cell receptor beta chains were read from a single sample in a study of blood T cell repertoires in COVID-19. Generated by immunoSEQ multiplex PCR, the TCRdb table keeps only in-frame clones and is missing some. Altogether 200,000 to 250,000 clones are present, 70% to 90% being singletons, with the ten largest covering just over 3%. The material sequenced was peripheral blood. All receptors come from a woman aged 30 to 39 who had recovered from COVID-19. The CDR3 runs from the conserved cysteine through the conserved F or W. A D gene is named only where the DNA matches it firmly. Expanded clones are given a class, and other clones once, few, many or no size at all.

abundance,len,v_gene,d_gene,j_gene,CDR3nt,CDR3aa
-,15,TRBV9,-,TRBJ2-1,TGTGCCAGCAGCGTAGACTATAGCTCCTACAATGAGCAGTTCTTC,CASSVDYSSYNEQFF
-,12,TRBV14,-,TRBJ2-7,TGTGCCAGCAACCGGGACTCCTACGAGCAGTACTTC,CASNRDSYEQYF
-,14,TRBV19,-,TRBJ1-5,TGTGCCAGTTCCACAGGGACCACCTATCAGCCCCAGCATTTT,CASSTGTTYQPQHF
-,13,TRBV3-1/TRBV3-2,-,TRBJ1-1,TGTGCCAGCAGCCAAGATCCGGGAACTGAAGCTTTCTTT,CASSQDPGTEAFF
once,14,TRBV7-9,-,TRBJ1-3,TGTGCCAGTTTATCCAGCGGTTCTGGAAACACCATATATTTT,CASLSSGSGNTIYF
-,13,TRBV25-1,-,TRBJ2-7,TGTGCCAGCAGCCAACAGGGCTTTGGGGAGCAGTACTTC,CASSQQGFGEQYF
-,16,TRBV19,TRBD1,TRBJ1-2,TGTGCCAGTAGTTCACTACGACAGGGAGCTAACTATGGCTACACCTTC,CASSSLRQGANYGYTF
once,17,TRBV11-2,TRBD1,TRBJ2-5,TGTGCCAGCAGCTTAGATTGGGGACAGGGTTACCGAGAGACCCAGTACTTC,CASSLDWGQGYRETQYF
-,13,TRBV20-1,-,TRBJ2-7,TGCAGTGCTAGTGACGACAGGTCCTACGAGCAGTACTTC,CSASDDRSYEQYF
-,16,TRBV18,TRBD1,TRBJ2-1,TGTGCCAGCTCACCACCGACAGGGGGGTACTACAATGAGCAGTTCTTC,CASSPPTGGYYNEQFF
-,13,TRBV12-3/TRBV12-4,-,TRBJ1-1,TGTGCCAGCAGTCTTCTGCCGGGAGCCGAAGCTTTCTTT,CASSLLPGAEAFF
-,14,TRBV19,-,TRBJ1-1,TGTGCCAGTACCTTAGGGGGACCCCCGACCGAAGCTTTCTTT,CASTLGGPPTEAFF
-,15,TRBV5-1,-,TRBJ2-3,TGCGCCAGCAGCCCCCGGGCGGGGGCGGGCGATACGCAGTATTTT,CASSPRAGAGDTQYF
many,18,TRBV9,TRBD1,TRBJ2-6,TGTGCCAGCAGTGATGGGACAGGGGGAGGGTTTGGGGCCAACGTCCTGACTTTC,CASSDGTGGGFGANVLTF
-,15,TRBV2,-,TRBJ1-5,TGTGCCAGCAGTGCGAGAGGGAATAGCAATCAGCCCCAGCATTTT,CASSARGNSNQPQHF
-,16,TRBV19,TRBD1,TRBJ1-6,TGTGCCAGTAGCCCTCGGACAGGGAACAATAATTCACCCCTCCACTTT,CASSPRTGNNNSPLHF
-,15,TRBV7-3,TRBD2,TRBJ2-7,TGTGCCAGCAGTCCAGGCGGGGGGATTTCCTACGAGCAGTACTTC,CASSPGGGISYEQYF
-,15,TRBV14,-,TRBJ1-1,TGTGCCAGCAGCCTCCGCACTCCAGGGAATTCTGAAGCTTTCTTT,CASSLRTPGNSEAFF
-,17,TRBV5-1,-,TRBJ1-6,TGCGCCAGCAGCTCACTAGGACAGACGGGCCTAAATTCACCCCTCCACTTT,CASSSLGQTGLNSPLHF
once,16,TRBV7-9,TRBD1,TRBJ2-5,TGTGCCAGCAGCCGCTCGGGACAGGGGGACCAAGAGACCCAGTACTTC,CASSRSGQGDQETQYF
-,16,TRBV18,TRBD1,TRBJ2-1,TGTGCCAGCTCACCGCCGGGACAGGGTTCTGACATGGGGCAGTTCTTC,CASSPPGQGSDMGQFF
-,18,TRBV11-3,TRBD2,TRBJ2-1,TGTGCCAGCAGCCGGGGGCTAGCGGGGGGGCGAAATAACTATGAGCAGTTCTTC,CASSRGLAGGRNNYEQFF
-,16,TRBV9,TRBD2,TRBJ2-3,TGTGCCAGCAGCGTAGTCCGCGGGGGAGGGACAGATACGCAGTATTTT,CASSVVRGGGTDTQYF
-,15,TRBV6-5,-,TRBJ2-5,TGTGCCAGCAAACCCTACGGGACAACCCAAGAGACCCAGTACTTC,CASKPYGTTQETQYF
-,14,TRBV19,TRBD1,TRBJ1-5,TGTGCCAGTAGTTGGACAGGGGGCAATCAGCCCCAGCATTTT,CASSWTGGNQPQHF
few,15,TRBV10-3,TRBD1,TRBJ1-3,TGTGCCATCAGTGATGGACAGGACTCTGGAAACACCATATATTTT,CAISDGQDSGNTIYF
-,15,TRBV14,TRBD2,TRBJ2-1,TGTGCCAGCAGCGCTCGTAGCGGGGGGTACAATGAGCAGTTCTTC,CASSARSGGYNEQFF